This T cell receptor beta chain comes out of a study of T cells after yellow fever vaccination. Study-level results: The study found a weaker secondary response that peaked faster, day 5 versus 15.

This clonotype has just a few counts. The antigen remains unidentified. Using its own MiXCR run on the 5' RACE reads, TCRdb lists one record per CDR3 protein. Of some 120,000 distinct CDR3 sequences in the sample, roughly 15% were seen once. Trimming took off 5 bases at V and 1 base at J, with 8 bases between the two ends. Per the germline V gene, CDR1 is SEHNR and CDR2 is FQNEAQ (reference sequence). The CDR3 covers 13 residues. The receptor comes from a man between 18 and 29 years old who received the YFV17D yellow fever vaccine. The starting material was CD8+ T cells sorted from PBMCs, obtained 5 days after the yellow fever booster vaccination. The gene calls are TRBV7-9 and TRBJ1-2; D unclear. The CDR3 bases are TGTGCCAGCAGCCCCCCCGGTAACTATGGCTACACCTTC. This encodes CASSPPGNYGYTF. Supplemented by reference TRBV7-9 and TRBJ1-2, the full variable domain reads DTGVSQNPRHKITKRGQNVTFRCDPISEHNRLYWYRQTLGQGPEFLTYFQNEAQLEKSRLLSDRFSAERPKGSFSTLEIQRTEQGDSAMYLCASSPPGNYGYTFGSGTRLTVV.